The 9 T cell receptor beta chains below all came from one sample that was sequenced in a study of shared clonotypes between healthy human individuals. Libraries were prepared by immunoSEQ multiplex PCR; TCRdb keeps only in-frame clonotypes and omits some of them. This sample has hundreds of thousands of clones, with around 67% found just once. Source material: memory CD4+ T cells sorted from blood. The subset denotes: CD45RA-negative fraction. The receptors were sampled from a man aged 25-45 years in good health.

This clone was observed a single time. The rearrangement links TRBV6-1 to TRBJ2-7; weak D call: TRBD2 (6 bases). V lost 7 bases to trimming and J lost 1 base, with 11 bases between them. This CDR3 has 13 amino acids. The V gene's germline CDR1 is MNHNS and CDR2 SASEGT. The CDR3 spells CASMVGGSYEQYF. CDR3 bases: TGTGCCAGCATGGTGGGAGGATCCTACGAGCAGTACTTC.

This rearrangement joins TRBV5-6 to TRBJ2-5, with 14 bases matching TRBD2. The CDR3 loop spans 15 amino acids. The J segment lost 5 bases and the V segment lost 2 bases, leaving 2 bases of the junction unmatched. The germline V gene has CDR1 SGHDT and CDR2 YYEEEE. Written as DNA, the CDR3 is TGTGCCAGCAGCTTCCGGACTAGCGGGAGGGAGACCCAGTACTTC. The encoded protein is CASSFRTSGRETQYF.

This clone showed up just once. The J gene is TRBJ2-3, the V gene TRBV29-1; TRBD2 might be the D (6 bases). This CDR3 has 14 residues. Trimming shortened V by 4 bases and J by 3 bases, and 14 bases separated the two germline ends. The germline gives CDR1 SQVTM, CDR2 ANQGSEA. CDR3 sequence: CSVAATSKTDTQYF. The CDR3 bases are TGCAGCGTTGCTGCGACTAGTAAGACAGATACGCAGTATTTT.

This chain uses TRBV25-1 with TRBJ2-5; 10 bases are shared with TRBD1. CDR1 is MGHDK, CDR2 SYGVNS, per germline. Unmatched junction bases numbered 10, after V lost 4 bases and J lost 5 bases. CDR3 length equals 16 residues. The CDR3 sequence is CASSAPGTGVRETQYF. The DNA for the CDR3 is TGTGCCAGCAGTGCTCCCGGGACAGGGGTTCGGGAGACCCAGTACTTC.

V usage is TRBV4-3 and J usage is TRBJ1-4; D not certain. V lost 5 bases and J 4 bases, leaving 11 bases between the germline ends. The CDR3 is made up of 14 amino acids. Germline CDR1 and CDR2: LGHNA and YSLEER. The CDR3 nucleotides read TGCGCCAGCAGCGCCGGATGGTTTAATGAAAAACTGTTTTTT. This encodes CASSAGWFNEKLFF.

The chain has TRBV30 and TRBJ1-1, with a weak D call TRBD1 (6 bases). CDR3 length equals 16 residues. V lost 1 base to trimming and J lost 0 bases, with 15 bases between them. The germline gives CDR1 GTSNPN, CDR2 SVGIG (reference sequence). The CDR3, as DNA: TGTGCCTGGAGTGGGGGGGCGGGCTCGATGAACACTGAAGCTTTCTTT. It yields the protein CAWSGGAGSMNTEAFF.

The chain joins TRBV28 to TRBJ1-5, with D perhaps matching TRBD1 (5 bases). The germline V gene encodes CDR1 MDHEN and CDR2 SYDVKM. V lost 4 bases and J 7 bases, leaving 11 bases between the germline ends. CDR3 length: 13 residues. The CDR3 here is CASSSLQVQPQHF. The CDR3 DNA sequence: TGTGCCAGCAGTTCCTTACAGGTACAGCCCCAGCATTTT.

This clone appeared a few times. The chain is built from TRBV4-3 and TRBJ2-1; the match to TRBD2 covers 9 bases. Per germline, CDR1 LGHNA and CDR2 YSLEER. This CDR3 region has 20 residues. After removal of 3 bases from V and 0 bases from J, the junction contained 15 bases not matched to a gene. CDR3 protein: CASSQKMTSGRPSSYNEQFF. CDR3 sequence (DNA): TGCGCCAGCAGCCAGAAAATGACTAGCGGACGACCTAGCTCCTACAATGAGCAGTTCTTC.

On this clone itself: A junction end diverges from the germline sequence, so it may reflect a read error. The chain has TRBV7-7 and TRBJ2-5; possibly TRBD2 for D (6 bases). The CDR3 covers 15 residues. Germline V lookup: CDR1 SSHAT, CDR2 FNYEAQ (reference sequence). CDR3 protein: CASSPRGLSGETQYF. The DNA for the CDR3 is TGTGCTAGCAGCCCAAGAGGACTATCCGGAGAGACCCAGTACTTC.